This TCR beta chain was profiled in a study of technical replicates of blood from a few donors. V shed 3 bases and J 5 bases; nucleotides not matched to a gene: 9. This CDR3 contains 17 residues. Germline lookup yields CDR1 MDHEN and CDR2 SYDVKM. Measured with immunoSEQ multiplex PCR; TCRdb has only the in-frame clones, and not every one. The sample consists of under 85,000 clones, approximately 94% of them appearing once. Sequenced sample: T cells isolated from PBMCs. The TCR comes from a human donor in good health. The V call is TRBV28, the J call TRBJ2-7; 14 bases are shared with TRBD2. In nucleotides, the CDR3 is TGTGCCAGCAGTTTCTACCTGGGACTAGCGGGAGAGCACGAGCAGTACTTC. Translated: CASSFYLGLAGEHEQYF. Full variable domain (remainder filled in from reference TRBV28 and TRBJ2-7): DVKVTQSSRYLVKRTGEKVFLECVQDMDHENMFWYRQDPGLGLRLIYFSYDVKMKEKGDIPEGYSVSREKKERFSLILESASTNQTSMYLCASSFYLGLAGEHEQYFGPGTRLTVT.